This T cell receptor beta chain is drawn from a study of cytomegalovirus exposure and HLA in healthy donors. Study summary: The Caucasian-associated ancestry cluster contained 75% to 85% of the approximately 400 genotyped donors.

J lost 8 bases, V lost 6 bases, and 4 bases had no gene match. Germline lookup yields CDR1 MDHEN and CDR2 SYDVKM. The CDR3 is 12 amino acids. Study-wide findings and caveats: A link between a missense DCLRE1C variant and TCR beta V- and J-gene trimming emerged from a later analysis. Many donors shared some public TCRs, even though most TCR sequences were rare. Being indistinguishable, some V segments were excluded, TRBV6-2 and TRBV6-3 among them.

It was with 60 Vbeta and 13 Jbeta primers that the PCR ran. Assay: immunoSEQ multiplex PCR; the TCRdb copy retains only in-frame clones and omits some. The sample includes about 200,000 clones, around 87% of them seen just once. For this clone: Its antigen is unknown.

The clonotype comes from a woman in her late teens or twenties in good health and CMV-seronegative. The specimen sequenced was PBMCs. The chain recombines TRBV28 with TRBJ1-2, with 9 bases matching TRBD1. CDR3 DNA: TGTGCCAGCAGAAAGACAGGGGGGGGCTACACCTTC. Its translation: CASRKTGGGYTF.